Shown below are 23 T cell receptor beta chains from a single sample sequenced in a study of OX40 agonist ivuxolimab in advanced cancers. The data were produced by immunoSEQ multiplex PCR, yet TCRdb's version contains in-frame clones alone and is incomplete. Of approximately 94,000 clones in the sample, 75% to 90% were seen once. The sequencing here drew on CD4+ or CD8+ T cells sorted from blood, taken in a trial of the OX40 agonist ivuxolimab. The receptors here all came from an adult with an advanced solid tumor such as melanoma, head and neck, liver or kidney cancer.

The chain joins TRBV9 to TRBJ1-1, with TRBD1 matching over 7 bases. CDR3 length: 17 amino acids. The V and J ends lost 2 bases and 0 bases, in that order; junction bases with no gene match: 10. Germline values: CDR1 SGDLS, CDR2 YYNGEE. CDR3 DNA: TGTGCCAGCAGCGTCAGGGGAACAGGGGTCTTGAACACTGAAGCTTTCTTT. This codes for CASSVRGTGVLNTEAFF.

The chain combines TRBV5-1 with TRBJ2-5; D is possibly TRBD1 or TRBD2 (5 bases each). Germline V gene data show CDR1 as SGHRS and CDR2 as YFSETQ. The CDR3 contains 15 residues. Trimming shortened V by 2 bases and J by 3 bases, and 14 bases separated the two germline ends. CDR3 bases: TGCGCCAGCAGCTTAGGGACCTACAGAGAAGAGACCCAGTACTTC. Translated, it gives CASSLGTYREETQYF.

The CDR3, as DNA: TGTGCCAGCAGCTTAGTGGTACTCCAAGAGACCCAGTACTTC. This gives the protein CASSLVVLQETQYF. V is TRBV7-2 and J is TRBJ2-5; D ambiguous. CDR1 is SGHTA, CDR2 FQGNSA, per germline. The CDR3 is 14 amino acids. V was clipped by 1 base and J by 1 base, with 7 bases between them.

A single count supports this clone. The genes are TRBV5-1 and TRBJ1-2; unclear D gene. The germline gives CDR1 SGHRS, CDR2 YFSETQ. The V gene lost 3 bases and the J gene lost 7 bases, with 16 bases spanning the gap. CDR3 length: 14 amino acids. In nucleotides, the CDR3 is TGCGCCAGCAGCTCCCCTAAGGCAGATAGTGGCTACACCTTC. It encodes CASSSPKADSGYTF.

The chain combines TRBV5-1 with TRBJ1-6; the D is unclear. The CDR3 is made up of 14 amino acids. The V gene's germline CDR1 is SGHRS and CDR2 YFSETQ. Trimming stripped 1 base from V and 6 bases from J, with 8 bases between. In DNA form, the CDR3 reads TGCGCCAGCAGCTTGTTACAGTTTAATTCACCCCTCCACTTT. Protein sequence: CASSLLQFNSPLHF.

The rearrangement links TRBV5-1 to TRBJ1-1, with 7 positions matching TRBD1. With V trimmed by 1 base and J by 4 bases, 4 bases remained unmatched. The CDR3 has 14 amino acids. Germline CDR1 is SGHRS and CDR2 is YFSETQ. The CDR3 bases are TGCGCCAGCAGCTTGTGGGCAGGGGGCACTGAAGCTTTCTTT. Its protein is CASSLWAGGTEAFF. Full variable domain (remainder filled in from reference TRBV5-1 and TRBJ1-1): KAGVTQTPRYLIKTRGQQVTLSCSPISGHRSVSWYQQTPGQGLQFLFEYFSETQRNKGNFPGRFSGRQFSNSRSEMNVSTLELGDSALYLCASSLWAGGTEAFFGQGTRLTVV.

CDR3: CAISESTNGADHTQQYF. DNA of the CDR3: TGTGCCATCAGTGAGTCAACAAACGGGGCAGACCATACGCAGCAGTACTTC. The chain combines TRBV10-3 with TRBJ2-7; either TRBD1 or TRBD2 may fit D (5 bases each). Germline V gives CDR1 ENHRY, CDR2 SYGVKD. Trimming stripped 0 bases from V and 8 bases from J, with 23 bases between. The CDR3 runs 17 residues.

CDR3 DNA sequence: TGTGCCAGCAGCTCCCCCATCCTGGGACATGAGCAGTTCTTC. Its translation is CASSSPILGHEQFF. V is TRBV5-8 and J is TRBJ2-1; D may be TRBD1 or TRBD2 (5 bases each). Germline V gives CDR1 SGHTS, CDR2 YDEGEE. Trimming removed 3 bases at V and 8 bases at J, with 15 bases between. This CDR3 comprises 14 residues.

This clone was seen a few times. The J gene is TRBJ2-3, the V gene TRBV18; 13 bases line up with TRBD2. The CDR3 is 17 residues long. Per germline, CDR1 KGHSH and CDR2 LQKENI. The J segment lost 0 bases and the V segment lost 3 bases, leaving 3 bases of the junction unmatched. The CDR3 bases are TGTGCCAGCTCACCCGGGACTAGCGGGGTGAGCACAGATACGCAGTATTTT. Its protein product is CASSPGTSGVSTDTQYF.

The V and J genes are TRBV5-4 and TRBJ1-2; a possible D gene is TRBD1 (6 bases). The germline V and J ends were trimmed by 0 bases and 4 bases, with 16 bases remaining between them. The germline V gene encodes CDR1 SGHNT and CDR2 YYREEE (reference sequence). CDR3 size: 16 residues. The CDR3 is CASSLAGGGRSYGYTF. CDR3 nucleotides: TGTGCCAGCAGCTTGGCGGGGGGGGGCCGCTCCTATGGCTACACCTTC.

V is TRBV19 and J is TRBJ1-5, with a possible D match to TRBD1 (6 bases). CDR1 is LNHDA, CDR2 SQIVND, per germline (reference sequence). There are 14 residues in the CDR3. The ends were cut back, 8 bases at V and 3 bases at J, with 14 bases in the middle. CDR3 sequence (DNA): TGTGCCAGTCATCCACAGGGACTCAATCAGCCCCAGCATTTT. This translates into CASHPQGLNQPQHF.

The V call is TRBV6-5, the J call TRBJ1-1; D unclear. Germline CDR1 reads MNHEY; CDR2 reads SVGAGI. The CDR3 covers 11 residues. V lost 6 bases to trimming and J lost 5 bases, with 7 bases between them. The DNA of the CDR3 is TGTGCCAGCAGCCCGAAGACTGAAGCTTTCTTT. This sequence encodes CASSPKTEAFF.

The gene calls are TRBV19 and TRBJ1-1; 10 nucleotides line up with TRBD1. CDR1 is LNHDA and CDR2 is SQIVND in the germline V gene (reference sequence). The CDR3 is 14 amino acids. The V gene end was trimmed by 6 bases and the J gene end by 4 bases; junction bases not matched to a gene: 5. CDR3 sequence reads: CASSRGQGSTEAFF. The DNA for the CDR3 is TGTGCCAGTAGCCGGGGACAGGGGAGCACTGAAGCTTTCTTT.

The rearrangement uses TRBV6-5 and TRBJ1-2; no clear D gene. V was trimmed by 5 bases and J by 4 bases, leaving 17 bases between them. Germline V gene data show CDR1 as MNHEY and CDR2 as SVGAGI. The CDR3 consists of 15 residues. In DNA form, the CDR3 reads TGTGCCAGCAGTCCTCGGGAAACTGCGGCCTATGGCTACACCTTC. This encodes CASSPRETAAYGYTF.

This chain joins TRBV2 and TRBJ2-5; 11 nucleotides align to TRBD2. Germline-derived CDR1 and CDR2 are SNHLY and FYNNEI. The CDR3 runs 14 residues. The junction had 4 bases not matched to a gene; V was cut back by 6 bases and J by 4 bases. This CDR3 is CASRRLAGRETQYF. CDR3 coding DNA: TGTGCCAGCAGAAGACTAGCGGGAAGAGAGACCCAGTACTTC.

In this sample, this clone turned up a few times. The chain is built from TRBV5-1 and TRBJ1-6, with 9 bases aligning to TRBD1. The CDR3 loop spans 17 amino acids. V lost 4 bases, J lost 2 bases, and 7 bases stayed unmatched. Germline-derived CDR1 and CDR2 are SGHRS and YFSETQ. The CDR3 bases are TGCGCCAGCAGCCCGGGACAGGGTAGTACCTATAATTCACCCCTCCACTTT. It codes for CASSPGQGSTYNSPLHF.

The V gene is TRBV9, the J gene TRBJ2-3, with 11 bases fitting TRBD2. This CDR3 spans 16 amino acids. Trimming removed 4 bases from V and 2 bases from J; junction bases left unmatched: 6. CDR1 and CDR2 (germline): SGDLS, YYNGEE. CDR3 DNA: TGTGCCAGCAGCCATCTGACTAGCGGGGACACAGATACGCAGTATTTT. This sequence encodes CASSHLTSGDTDTQYF. Based on the CDR3 plus reference TRBV9 and TRBJ2-3, the full variable domain is DSGVTQTPKHLITATGQRVTLRCSPRSGDLSVYWYQQSLDQGLQFLIQYYNGEERAKGNILERFSAQQFPDLHSELNLSSLELGDSALYFCASSHLTSGDTDTQYFGPGTRLTVL.

This clone is a singleton in its sample. The chain has TRBV4-1 and TRBJ2-2; 10 bases agree with TRBD2. Germline V lookup: CDR1 MGHRA, CDR2 YSYEKL. V was clipped by 4 bases and J by 1 base; unmatched bases: 6. The length of the CDR3 is 17 residues. The CDR3 loop reads CASSPVRLAGNTGELFF. CDR3 nucleotide sequence: TGCGCCAGCAGCCCTGTCCGACTAGCGGGGAACACCGGGGAGCTGTTTTTT.

This clone appeared a single time. This chain uses TRBV5-1 with TRBJ2-2; TRBD1 agrees at 8 bases. The CDR3 consists of 14 residues. CDR1 SGHRS and CDR2 YFSETQ come from the germline V gene. V was clipped by 4 bases and J by 7 bases; unmatched bases: 6. CDR3 coding DNA: TGCGCCAGCAGCCCGACAGGGGTGGACGGGGAGCTGTTTTTT. Translated: CASSPTGVDGELFF.

The chain employs TRBV5-1 and TRBJ2-3, with 10 positions matching TRBD1. V lost 5 bases and J lost 5; bases outside the gene matches: 8. Germline lookup yields CDR1 SGHRS and CDR2 YFSETQ. The CDR3 spans 15 residues. In DNA form, the CDR3 reads TGCGCCAGCAGTTCCGGGACAGGGGTGGTAGATACGCAGTATTTT. Translating it yields CASSSGTGVVDTQYF.

V usage is TRBV2 and J usage is TRBJ2-2; 8 bases align to TRBD2. Germline CDR1 and CDR2: SNHLY and FYNNEI. This CDR3 has 15 amino acids. Trimming took 7 bases from V and 5 from J; bases not matched to a gene: 9. This CDR3 is CASMSGRSGTGELFF. CDR3 nucleotide sequence: TGTGCCAGCATGAGCGGGAGATCCGGAACCGGGGAGCTGTTTTTT.

The V and J genes are TRBV7-9 and TRBJ1-2; D is unclear. The CDR3 is 15 amino acids. Per germline, CDR1 SEHNR and CDR2 FQNEAQ (reference sequence). V lost 1 base and J 4 bases, leaving 13 bases between the germline ends. DNA for the CDR3: TGTGCCAGCAGCTTAGTTCCCGAGGCAGCCTATGGCTACACCTTC. The encoded protein is CASSLVPEAAYGYTF.

The rearrangement uses TRBV7-8 and TRBJ2-5, with 9 bases matching TRBD1. Losses at the gene ends were 5 bases for V and 6 bases for J; bases not matched to a gene: 10. The CDR3 has 15 amino acids. Germline CDR1 and CDR2: SGHVS and FQNEAQ. CDR3 DNA: TGTGCCAGCAGCACAAACGGACAGGGGTCAAAGACCCAGTACTTC. Protein product: CASSTNGQGSKTQYF. The entire variable domain, with the rest obtained from reference TRBV7-8 and TRBJ2-5, is as follows: GAGVSQSPRYKVAKRGQDVALRCDPISGHVSLFWYQQALGQGPEFLTYFQNEAQLDKSGLPSDRFFAERPEGSVSTLKIQRTQQEDSAVYLCASSTNGQGSKTQYFGPGTRLLVL.